The present entry profiles one TCR beta chain with its context. Its antigen is unknown. This sample is drawn from a study of T cell responses to AZD1222 COVID-19 vaccine. Trimming removed 7 bases at V and 10 bases at J, with 16 bases between. CDR3 size: 13 residues. Germline assignment: CDR1 MDHEN and CDR2 SYDVKM. Findings and caveats of the study: Compared with day 0, the breadth and depth of the Spike-specific TCR repertoire rose significantly after two doses of AZD1222. Repertoires were sampled only after the peak T cell response.

The assay was immunoSEQ multiplex PCR, and TCRdb's table has in-frame clones only and misses some. The sample yields about 92,000 clones, about 88% seen once. This chain links TRBV28 with TRBJ1-4; D gene uncertain. The receptor comes from an adult in good health. The material sequenced was peripheral blood, taken on day 0 of AZD1222 vaccination. CDR3 coding DNA: TGTGCCAGCACAATGCTCAACCGGGGAAAACTGTTTTTT. This codes for CASTMLNRGKLFF.